The source of this T cell receptor beta chain is a study of blood T cell repertoires in COVID-19. At the level of the study: Italy, Spain and the United States were the sources of the convalescent and acute COVID-19 samples. The cDNA or gDNA used as material had been derived from T cells, B-cell-depleted T cells, or PBMCs.

Per the germline V gene, CDR1 is SGDLS and CDR2 is YYNGEE. The CDR3 covers 19 residues. With 3 bases clipped from V and 0 bases from J, the junction kept 9 bases outside the gene matches. Authors' methods: Cell counts per sample came from amplifying reference gene primers. Using immunoSEQ multiplex PCR, the repertoire was profiled, and TCRdb retains in-frame clones only, with some absent. V, J and clone size were drawn from that table, and D and trimming were deduced from the DNA. The sample has around 33,000 clones; more than 60% are singletons. The sample taken for sequencing was peripheral blood. The J gene is TRBJ2-2, the V gene TRBV9; 12 nucleotides match TRBD1. This TCR derives from a man at least 80 years old with active or convalescent COVID-19. Written as DNA, the CDR3 is TGTGCCAGCAGCGACTTTCCGGGACAGGGGGCCCCGAACACCGGGGAGCTGTTTTTT. Its protein product is CASSDFPGQGAPNTGELFF.